This T cell receptor beta chain was captured in a study of blood T cell repertoires in COVID-19 (dated by TCRdb to 2020 to 2022). At the level of the whole study: Samples from collaborators originated in the United States, Italy and Spain and spanned both the acute and convalescent phases of COVID-19. The prospective study material was composed of cDNA or gDNA derived from T cells, B-cell-depleted T cells, or PBMCs. Deeply sampled blood TCRbeta repertoires from subjects exposed to, actively infected with, or recovered from COVID-19 were included in the dataset. The repertoires were released in a freely available public database intended as a resource for research on the immune response to SARS-CoV-2. Samples were obtained from the ongoing ImmuneRACE study (first 160 participants) and from roughly 1,300 subjects provided by 6 global collaborators. Nearly every sample came with metadata listing a de-identified subject ID, COVID-19 status, age in years and sex. Where available, HLA class I and class II types were taken from metadata supplied by the sample provider and were not determined by assay-based typing.

TCRbeta CDR3 regions were amplified from genomic DNA by means of the immunoSEQ Assay, a bias-controlled multiplex PCR. As for the authors' bioinformatics: The number of nucleated cells in each sample was estimated from the amplification of reference gene primers within the assay. To quantify the absolute abundance of each unique TCRbeta CDR3 rearrangement, sequence reads were collapsed and filtered. For each sample, productive Simpson clonality was calculated by taking the square root of Simpson's diversity index across productive rearrangements. TCRdb's version of the immuneACCESS table is confined to in-frame rearrangements and falls short of the full clone set. An unresolved V gene accounts for under half of the shortfall where checked; the remainder is of unknown origin. The V and J calls and clone size were taken over from that table, and D and trimming were inferred from the DNA. This sample comprises about 130,000 clones, 75% to 85% of them detected only once. The ten largest clonotypes hold 5% of the sample.

In Seattle, one collaborating source enrolled patients while the infection was active and tracked those patients longitudinally over the course of disease. Each collaborating institution followed its own protocols to collect whole blood in K2EDTA tubes. For TCRbeta analysis, collaborator samples were shipped as frozen whole blood, as isolated PBMCs, or as DNA extracted from either sample type. Here is what the overall study found, with its caveats: Clinical and demographic metadata were provided uncurated, with the amount varying by source and participant.

CDR1 and CDR2, looked up from the germline V gene, are SGHRS and YFSETQ. V is pared back by 0 bases and J by 1 base, with 10 bases lying between the germline termini. The CDR3 starts with the cysteine, ends with the phenylalanine, and has 15 residues. Only the CDR3 DNA is retained, 45 bases long and in frame from the first base. Comments on this clone: Its antigen is unknown. Nothing much larger sits one base from this clone, and base qualities are not available.

The TCR was taken from a woman aged 65 to 85 with COVID-19, enrolled during active disease. The sample was peripheral blood. Recombination joined TRBV5-1 with TRBJ2-5; TRBD2 is a possible D gene, resting on 7 matching bases. The sequence in DNA is TGCGCCAGCAGCTTGGATGGGGGGGCCCAAGAGACCCAGTACTTC. It codes for CASSLDGGAQETQYF.